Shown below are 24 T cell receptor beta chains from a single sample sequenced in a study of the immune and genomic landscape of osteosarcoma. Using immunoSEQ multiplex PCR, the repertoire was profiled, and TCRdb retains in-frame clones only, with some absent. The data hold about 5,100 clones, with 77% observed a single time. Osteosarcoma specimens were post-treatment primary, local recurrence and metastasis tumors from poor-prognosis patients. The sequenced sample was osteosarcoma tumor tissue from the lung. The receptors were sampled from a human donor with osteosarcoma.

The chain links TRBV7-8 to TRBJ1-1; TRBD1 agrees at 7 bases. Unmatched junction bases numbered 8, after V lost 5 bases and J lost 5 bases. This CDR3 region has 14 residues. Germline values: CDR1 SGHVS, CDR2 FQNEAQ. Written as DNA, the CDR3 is TGTGCCAGCAGCCGCGTTACAGGGGTTACTGAAGCTTTCTTT. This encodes CASSRVTGVTEAFF.

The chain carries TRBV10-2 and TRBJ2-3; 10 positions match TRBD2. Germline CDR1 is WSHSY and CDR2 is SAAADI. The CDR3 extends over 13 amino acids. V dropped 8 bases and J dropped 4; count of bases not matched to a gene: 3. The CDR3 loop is CASGLAGADTQYF. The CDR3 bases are TGCGCCAGCGGGCTAGCGGGAGCAGATACGCAGTATTTT.

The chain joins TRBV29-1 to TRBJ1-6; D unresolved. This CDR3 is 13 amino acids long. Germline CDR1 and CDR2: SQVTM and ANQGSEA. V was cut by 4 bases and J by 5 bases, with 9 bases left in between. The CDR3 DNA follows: TGCAGCGTTGGCGACGGACATAATTCACCCCTCCACTTT. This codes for CSVGDGHNSPLHF.

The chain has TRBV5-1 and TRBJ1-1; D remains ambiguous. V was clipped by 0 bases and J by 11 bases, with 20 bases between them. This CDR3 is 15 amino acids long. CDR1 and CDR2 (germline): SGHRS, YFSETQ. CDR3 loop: CASSLAFLSIEGAFF. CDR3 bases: TGCGCCAGCAGCTTGGCCTTTTTGAGCATCGAAGGGGCTTTCTTT.

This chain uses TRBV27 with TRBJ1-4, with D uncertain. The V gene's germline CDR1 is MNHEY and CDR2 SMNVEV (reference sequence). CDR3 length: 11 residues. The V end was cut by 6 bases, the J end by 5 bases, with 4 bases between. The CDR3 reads CASRKNEKLFF. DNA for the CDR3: TGTGCCAGCAGGAAAAATGAAAAACTGTTTTTT. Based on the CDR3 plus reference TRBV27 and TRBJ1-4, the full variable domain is EAQVTQNPRYLITVTGKKLTVTCSQNMNHEYMSWYRQDPGLGLRQIYYSMNVEVTDKGDVPEGYKVSRKEKRNFPLILESPSPNQTSLYFCASRKNEKLFFGSGTQLSVL.

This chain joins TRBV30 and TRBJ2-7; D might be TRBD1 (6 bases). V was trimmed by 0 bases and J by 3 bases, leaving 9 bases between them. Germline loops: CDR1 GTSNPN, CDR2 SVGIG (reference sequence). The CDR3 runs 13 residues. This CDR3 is CAWSVSRGYEQYF. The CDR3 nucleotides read TGTGCCTGGAGTGTAAGCAGGGGCTACGAGCAGTACTTC.

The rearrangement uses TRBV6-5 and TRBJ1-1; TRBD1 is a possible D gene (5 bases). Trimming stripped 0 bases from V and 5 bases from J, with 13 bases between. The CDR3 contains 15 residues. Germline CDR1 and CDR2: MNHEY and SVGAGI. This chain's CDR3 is CASSYSNLGGTEAFF. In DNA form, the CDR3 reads TGTGCCAGCAGTTACTCAAACCTGGGGGGGACTGAAGCTTTCTTT.

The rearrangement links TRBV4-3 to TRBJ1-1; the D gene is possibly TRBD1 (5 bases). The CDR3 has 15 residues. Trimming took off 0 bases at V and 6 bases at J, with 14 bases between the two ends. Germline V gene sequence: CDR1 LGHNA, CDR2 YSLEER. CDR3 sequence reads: CASSQDGTSSSEAFF. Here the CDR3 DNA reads TGCGCCAGCAGCCAAGACGGGACCTCTAGCTCTGAAGCTTTCTTT.

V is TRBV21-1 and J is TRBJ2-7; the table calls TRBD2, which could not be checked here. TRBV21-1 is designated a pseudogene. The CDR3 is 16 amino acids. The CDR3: CASSKVPSGSGYEQYF. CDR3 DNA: TGTGCCAGCAGCAAAGTTCCTAGCGGGAGTGGGTACGAGCAGTACTTC.

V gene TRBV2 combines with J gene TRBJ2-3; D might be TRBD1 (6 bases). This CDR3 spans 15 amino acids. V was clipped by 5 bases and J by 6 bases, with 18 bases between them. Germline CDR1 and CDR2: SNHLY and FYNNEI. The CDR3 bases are TGTGCCAGCAGTAGGACGGGCAGGGGAAATGATACGCAGTATTTT. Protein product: CASSRTGRGNDTQYF.

CDR3 sequence: CASSQLGLQETQYF. CDR3 coding DNA: TGCGCCAGCAGCCAGTTGGGCCTCCAAGAGACCCAGTACTTC. This chain uses TRBV4-1 with TRBJ2-5, with no clear D. This CDR3 has 14 residues. The V and J ends lost 3 bases and 1 base respectively, with 9 bases between them. The germline CDR1 and CDR2 sequences are MGHRA and YSYEKL.

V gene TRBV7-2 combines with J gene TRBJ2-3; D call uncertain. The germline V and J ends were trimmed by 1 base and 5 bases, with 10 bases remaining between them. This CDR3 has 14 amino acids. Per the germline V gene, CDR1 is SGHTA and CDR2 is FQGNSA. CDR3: CASSLDGTLDTQYF. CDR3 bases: TGTGCCAGCAGCTTAGACGGTACTTTAGATACGCAGTATTTT.

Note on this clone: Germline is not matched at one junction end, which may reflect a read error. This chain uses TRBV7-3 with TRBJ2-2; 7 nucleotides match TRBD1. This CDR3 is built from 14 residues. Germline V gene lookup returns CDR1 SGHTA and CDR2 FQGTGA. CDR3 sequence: CASSLTGVAGELFF. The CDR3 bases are TGTGCCAGCAGCCTAACAGGGGTCGCCGGGGAGCTGTTTTTT.

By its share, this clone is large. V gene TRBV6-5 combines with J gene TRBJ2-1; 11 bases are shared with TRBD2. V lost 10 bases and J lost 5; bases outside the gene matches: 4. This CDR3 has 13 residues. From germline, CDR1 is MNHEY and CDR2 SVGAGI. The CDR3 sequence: CATRLAGNNEQFF. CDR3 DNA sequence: TGTGCCACCCGACTAGCGGGAAACAATGAGCAGTTCTTC.

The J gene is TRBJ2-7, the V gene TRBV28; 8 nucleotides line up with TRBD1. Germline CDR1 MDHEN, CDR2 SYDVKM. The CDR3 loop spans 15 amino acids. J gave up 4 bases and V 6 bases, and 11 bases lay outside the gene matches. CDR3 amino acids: CASSRTGQGRYEQYF. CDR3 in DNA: TGTGCCAGCAGCCGCACCGGACAGGGACGGTACGAGCAGTACTTC.

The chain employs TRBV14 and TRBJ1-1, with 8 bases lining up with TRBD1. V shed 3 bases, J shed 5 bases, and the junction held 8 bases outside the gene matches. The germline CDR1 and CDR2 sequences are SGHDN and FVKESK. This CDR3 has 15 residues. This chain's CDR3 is CASSQVAGGGTEAFF. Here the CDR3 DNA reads TGTGCCAGCAGCCAGGTCGCAGGGGGCGGGACTGAAGCTTTCTTT.

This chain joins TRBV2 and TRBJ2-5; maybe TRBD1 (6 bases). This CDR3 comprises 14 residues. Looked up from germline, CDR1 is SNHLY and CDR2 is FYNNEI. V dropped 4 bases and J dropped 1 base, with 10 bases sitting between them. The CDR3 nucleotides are TGTGCCAGCAGTGGGCGGACAGCCCAAGAGACCCAGTACTTC. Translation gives CASSGRTAQETQYF.

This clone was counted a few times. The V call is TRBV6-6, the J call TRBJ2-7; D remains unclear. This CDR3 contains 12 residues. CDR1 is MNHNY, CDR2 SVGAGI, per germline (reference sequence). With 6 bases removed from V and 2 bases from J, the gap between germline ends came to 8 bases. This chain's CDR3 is CASRHFTYEQYF. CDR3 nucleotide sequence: TGTGCCAGCAGACACTTCACCTACGAGCAGTACTTC.

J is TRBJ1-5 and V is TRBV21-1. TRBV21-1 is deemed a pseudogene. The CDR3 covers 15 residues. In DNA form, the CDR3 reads TGTGCCAGCAGCAAAGACCCTCGAGGGGACCAGCCCCAGCATTTT. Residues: CASSKDPRGDQPQHF.

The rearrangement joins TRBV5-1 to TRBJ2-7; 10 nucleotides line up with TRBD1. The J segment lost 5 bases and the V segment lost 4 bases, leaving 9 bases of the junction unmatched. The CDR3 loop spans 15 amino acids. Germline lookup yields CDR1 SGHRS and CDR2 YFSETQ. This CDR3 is CASSLRDRGLHEQYF. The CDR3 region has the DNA TGCGCCAGCAGCCTCCGGGACAGGGGTCTCCACGAGCAGTACTTC.

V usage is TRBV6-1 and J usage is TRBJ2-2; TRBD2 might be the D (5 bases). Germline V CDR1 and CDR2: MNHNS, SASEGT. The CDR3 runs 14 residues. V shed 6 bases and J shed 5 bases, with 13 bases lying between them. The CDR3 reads CASRERIRTGELFF. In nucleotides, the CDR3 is TGTGCCAGCAGAGAGCGGATTCGAACCGGGGAGCTGTTTTTT.

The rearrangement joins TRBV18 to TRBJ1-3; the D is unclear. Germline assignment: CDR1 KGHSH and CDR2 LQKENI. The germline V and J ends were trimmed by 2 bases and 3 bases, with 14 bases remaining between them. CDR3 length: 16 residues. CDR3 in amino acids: CASSPVPWQNGNTIYF. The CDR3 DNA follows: TGTGCCAGCTCACCAGTCCCGTGGCAAAATGGAAACACCATATATTTT.

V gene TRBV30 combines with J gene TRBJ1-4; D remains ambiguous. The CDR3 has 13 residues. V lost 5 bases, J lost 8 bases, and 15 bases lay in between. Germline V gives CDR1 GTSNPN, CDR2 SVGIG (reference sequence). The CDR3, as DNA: TGTGCCTGGGGGCGCGGTGGAAGCGAAAAACTGTTTTTT. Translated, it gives CAWGRGGSEKLFF.

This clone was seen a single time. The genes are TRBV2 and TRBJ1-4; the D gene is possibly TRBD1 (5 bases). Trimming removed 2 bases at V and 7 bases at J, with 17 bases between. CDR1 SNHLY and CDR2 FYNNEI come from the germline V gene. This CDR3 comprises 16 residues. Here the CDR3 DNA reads TGTGCCAGCAGTGAAAGGGGCGGGGAAGGTGGTGAAAAACTGTTTTTT. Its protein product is CASSERGGEGGEKLFF.